Following are 11 T cell receptor beta chains from one sample sequenced in a study of blood T cell repertoires in COVID-19. Data came from immunoSEQ multiplex PCR; TCRdb stores just in-frame clones and leaves some out. There are 95,000 to 100,000 clones in the sample; around 85% occur only once, and around 2% lies in the top ten. The sequencing sample was made of peripheral blood. These receptors all come from a woman in her 70s with active or convalescent COVID-19.

The CDR3 loop reads CASSLAQRGSYEQYF. The DNA of the CDR3 is TGTGCCAGCAGCTTGGCTCAGCGGGGGTCCTACGAGCAGTACTTC. The chain is built from TRBV5-4 and TRBJ2-7; TRBD2 matches 8 bases. Germline CDR1 and CDR2: SGHNT and YYREEE (reference sequence). The CDR3 length is 15 residues. J lost 1 base, V lost 0 bases, and 3 bases had no gene match.

This clone has just a few counts. The genes are TRBV5-1 and TRBJ2-7; D unclear. The CDR3 has 13 amino acids. The V end lost 3 bases, the J end lost 0 bases, and 7 bases lay between the germline ends. Germline V gene lookup returns CDR1 SGHRS and CDR2 YFSETQ. The CDR3: CASSSVSSYEQYF. CDR3 coding DNA: TGCGCCAGCAGCTCCGTCAGCTCCTACGAGCAGTACTTC.

A single count supports this clone. The chain combines TRBV24-1 with TRBJ2-2; D is perhaps TRBD2 (6 bases). CDR3 size: 14 residues. Germline V lookup: CDR1 KGHDR, CDR2 SFDVKD. The V gene lost 7 bases and the J gene lost 1 base, with 9 bases spanning the gap. The CDR3 DNA reads as TGTGCCACCAGCGGGGGAAAGAACACCGGGGAGCTGTTTTTT. Translating gives CATSGGKNTGELFF.

V usage is TRBV5-1 and J usage is TRBJ2-7; TRBD1 matches at 12 bases. The CDR3 is 15 residues long. The V gene end was trimmed by 0 bases and the J gene end by 7 bases; junction bases not matched to a gene: 5. Germline values: CDR1 SGHRS, CDR2 YFSETQ. DNA of the CDR3: TGCGCCAGCAGCTTGGAGGGACAGGGGGCGAGAGAGCAGTACTTC. This codes for CASSLEGQGAREQYF. The full variable domain, rest sourced from reference TRBV5-1 and TRBJ2-7, is KAGVTQTPRYLIKTRGQQVTLSCSPISGHRSVSWYQQTPGQGLQFLFEYFSETQRNKGNFPGRFSGRQFSNSRSEMNVSTLELGDSALYLCASSLEGQGAREQYFGPGTRLTVT.

V is TRBV19 and J is TRBJ2-4, with 12 bases aligning to TRBD1. V lost 7 bases and J lost 7; bases outside the gene matches: 8. From germline, CDR1 is LNHDA and CDR2 SQIVND (reference sequence). The CDR3 runs to 15 residues. The CDR3 is CASTGAGTGGNIQYF. In nucleotides, the CDR3 is TGTGCCAGTACAGGAGCAGGGACAGGGGGCAACATTCAGTACTTC.

The V gene is TRBV5-1, the J gene TRBJ1-2, with D tentatively TRBD1 (6 bases). This CDR3 comprises 13 residues. Per germline, CDR1 SGHRS and CDR2 YFSETQ. Trimming took 2 bases from V and 2 from J, leaving 7 bases between them. The CDR3 loop reads CASSLQGNYGYTF. DNA of the CDR3: TGCGCCAGCAGCTTACAGGGAAACTATGGCTACACCTTC.

The chain uses TRBV12-5 and TRBJ1-1; D may be TRBD1 (6 bases). This CDR3 has 15 residues. Trimming shortened V by 1 base and J by 4 bases, and 13 bases separated the two germline ends. Germline values: CDR1 LGHNT, CDR2 FRNRAP. In DNA, the CDR3 is TGTGCTAGTGGTTTGGATCAGGGGTTGATCACTGAAGCTTTCTTT. It specifies CASGLDQGLITEAFF. Looking up the rest from reference TRBV12-5 and TRBJ1-1 gives the full variable domain: DARVTQTPRHKVTEMGQEVTMRCQPILGHNTVFWYRQTMMQGLELLAYFRNRAPLDDSGMPKDRFSAEMPDATLATLKIQPSEPRDSAVYFCASGLDQGLITEAFFGQGTRLTVV.

The gene calls are TRBV29-1 and TRBJ2-1, with 10 bases aligning to TRBD1. There are 14 residues in the CDR3. V shed 4 bases and J 7 bases; nucleotides not matched to a gene: 7. Germline V gene data show CDR1 as SQVTM and CDR2 as ANQGSEA. The CDR3 DNA reads TGCAGCGTTGTGGGACAGGGGAAGGGGAATGAGCAGTTCTTC. It is translated as CSVVGQGKGNEQFF.

The chain links TRBV5-1 to TRBJ2-1; 7 nucleotides match TRBD2. The V and J ends lost 4 bases and 7 bases, in that order; junction bases with no gene match: 8. CDR3 length: 14 amino acids. Germline CDR1 is SGHRS and CDR2 is YFSETQ. The CDR3 loop is CASSPGGSGNEQFF. CDR3 in DNA: TGCGCCAGCAGCCCCGGGGGGAGTGGAAATGAGCAGTTCTTC.

This chain joins TRBV12-5 and TRBJ1-1; 9 bases line up with TRBD1. J gave up 10 bases and V 6 bases, and 12 bases lay outside the gene matches. Germline V CDR1 and CDR2: LGHNT, FRNRAP. There are 14 residues in the CDR3. The CDR3 loop reads CASGRRTGDWGAFF. CDR3 DNA sequence: TGTGCTAGTGGCCGCCGGACAGGGGATTGGGGAGCTTTCTTT.

The genes are TRBV28 and TRBJ2-7; unclear D gene. V lost 2 bases, J lost 8 bases, and 19 bases lay in between. This CDR3 spans 15 amino acids. Germline V CDR1 and CDR2: MDHEN, SYDVKM. The CDR3 spells CASSLRQVSSKKQYF. The CDR3 DNA is TGTGCCAGCAGTTTAAGGCAGGTGTCCTCCAAAAAGCAGTACTTC.